These 13 T cell receptor beta chains share one sample of origin, sequenced in a study of T cell changes during pregnancy in multiple sclerosis. Here immunoSEQ multiplex PCR was the method, and the copy in TCRdb shows in-frame clones only, minus some. The table lists roughly 60,000 clones, roughly 96% of them singletons. The source material was CD8+ T cells from peripheral blood mononuclear cells, sampled after pregnancy. The receptors shown here come from a female donor with multiple sclerosis, enrolled in a pregnancy study.

The rearrangement uses TRBV19 and TRBJ1-2, with 7 bases that match TRBD1. Germline CDR1 reads LNHDA; CDR2 reads SQIVND (reference sequence). This CDR3 has 15 residues. V lost 7 bases, J lost 0 bases, and 8 bases stayed unmatched. The CDR3 DNA reads as TGTGCCAGTACCCTCCCAGGGGGATCTAACTATGGCTACACCTTC. This translates into CASTLPGGSNYGYTF.

This sequence joins TRBV13 and TRBJ1-5; the D gene is possibly TRBD1 (5 bases). V was clipped by 0 bases and J by 7 bases, with 13 bases between them. This CDR3 is 15 amino acids long. Germline CDR1 is PRHDT and CDR2 is FYEKMQ (reference sequence). The CDR3 loop is CASSLGASGRQPQHF. Here the CDR3 DNA reads TGTGCCAGCAGCTTAGGGGCGTCAGGGCGCCAGCCCCAGCATTTT.

The V gene is TRBV15, the J gene TRBJ2-7; unclear D gene. V was shortened by 3 bases and J by 9 bases, with 9 bases between the two germline ends. The length of the CDR3 is 11 residues. CDR1 and CDR2 from the germline V gene are LNHNV and YYDKDF (reference sequence). CDR3 region: CATSSDTGQYF. The DNA of the CDR3 is TGTGCCACCAGCAGTGACACCGGGCAGTACTTC.

The gene calls are TRBV7-9 and TRBJ2-2; D call uncertain. The germline V gene encodes CDR1 SEHNR and CDR2 FQNEAQ (reference sequence). The CDR3 runs 15 residues. With 3 bases removed from V and 0 bases from J, the gap between germline ends came to 8 bases. The CDR3 is CASSLKLSNTGELFF. The CDR3 bases are TGTGCCAGCAGCTTGAAACTTTCGAACACCGGGGAGCTGTTTTTT.

This rearrangement joins TRBV9 to TRBJ2-1; 10 positions agree with TRBD2. Germline CDR1 is SGDLS and CDR2 is YYNGEE. The CDR3 totals 16 residues. Trimming cost V 4 bases and J 9 bases; bases outside gene matches: 13. The DNA of the CDR3 is TGTGCCAGCAGCCCCCTAGCGGGAGACCGAATAGCTGAGCAGTTCTTC. This sequence encodes CASSPLAGDRIAEQFF.

The gene calls are TRBV28 and TRBJ1-1, with 9 nucleotides matching TRBD1. CDR1 is MDHEN and CDR2 is SYDVKM in the germline V gene. This CDR3 is 15 amino acids long. The V segment lost 6 bases and the J segment 7 bases; nucleotides outside the gene matches: 12. The CDR3 loop is CASSLDLGTGYEAFF. In nucleotides, the CDR3 is TGTGCCAGCAGCCTAGACCTAGGGACAGGGTATGAAGCTTTCTTT.

CDR3 DNA sequence: TGTGCCAGCAGCCCGGTTGAGGGGGCGGACGGGGAGCTGTTTTTT. Translation gives CASSPVEGADGELFF. V gene TRBV6-5 combines with J gene TRBJ2-2, with 7 bases that match TRBD1. This CDR3 is 15 amino acids long. Germline V gene lookup returns CDR1 MNHEY and CDR2 SVGAGI. Losses at the gene ends were 6 bases for V and 7 bases for J; bases not matched to a gene: 11.

The chain joins TRBV28 to TRBJ1-5, with a weak D call TRBD1 (5 bases). This CDR3 is built from 14 residues. V was pared by 7 bases and J by 5 bases, with 15 bases between. CDR1 MDHEN and CDR2 SYDVKM come from the germline V gene. This CDR3 is CASTLGRVDQPQHF. In DNA, the CDR3 is TGTGCCAGCACCCTAGGCAGGGTCGATCAGCCCCAGCATTTT.

This chain connects TRBV5-4 to TRBJ1-2; 9 bases align to TRBD1. Germline CDR1 SGHNT, CDR2 YYREEE (reference sequence). V dropped 4 bases and J dropped 7; count of bases not matched to a gene: 11. The CDR3 loop spans 15 amino acids. DNA of the CDR3: TGTGCCAGCAGCCCCCGACAGGGGGGAAGGGGTGGCTACACCTTC. Encoded protein: CASSPRQGGRGGYTF.

This clone was counted once. The CDR3, as DNA: TGTGCCTGGAGGGGGGTTTCCGGGACAGGGGGCTGGGAGCAGTACTTC. As protein: CAWRGVSGTGGWEQYF. The chain links TRBV30 to TRBJ2-7; 12 nucleotides line up with TRBD1. The V gene's germline CDR1 is GTSNPN and CDR2 SVGIG (reference sequence). This CDR3 comprises 16 residues. The junction had 13 bases not matched to a gene; V was cut back by 3 bases and J by 7 bases.

The chain uses TRBV2 and TRBJ2-2, with TRBD1 identical over 7 bases. The CDR3 has 12 residues. Germline lookup yields CDR1 SNHLY and CDR2 FYNNEI. J was trimmed by 5 bases and V by 8 bases; bases with no gene match: 2. This CDR3 is CASDRETGELFF. The CDR3 coding sequence is TGTGCCAGCGACAGGGAAACCGGGGAGCTGTTTTTT.

The rearrangement links TRBV25-1 to TRBJ2-7; 8 positions match TRBD1. There are 13 residues in the CDR3. In germline, CDR1 is MGHDK, CDR2 SYGVNS. V was clipped by 5 bases and J by 4 bases; unmatched bases: 4. The CDR3 sequence is CASSWTGTYEQYF. CDR3 in DNA: TGTGCCAGCAGTTGGACAGGGACGTACGAGCAGTACTTC.

Regarding this clone: Different DNA sequences within this sample yield the same CDR3. The V gene is TRBV9, the J gene TRBJ2-7; 8 bases align to TRBD2. Losses at the gene ends were 0 bases for V and 4 bases for J; bases not matched to a gene: 3. Germline assignment: CDR1 SGDLS and CDR2 YYNGEE. This CDR3 contains 14 residues. The chain's CDR3 is CASSVAGGPYEQYF. The CDR3 DNA follows: TGTGCCAGCAGCGTAGCGGGAGGGCCGTACGAGCAGTACTTC. The complete variable domain, with remaining parts taken from reference TRBV9 and TRBJ2-7, reads DSGVTQTPKHLITATGQRVTLRCSPRSGDLSVYWYQQSLDQGLQFLIQYYNGEERAKGNILERFSAQQFPDLHSELNLSSLELGDSALYFCASSVAGGPYEQYFGPGTRLTVT.